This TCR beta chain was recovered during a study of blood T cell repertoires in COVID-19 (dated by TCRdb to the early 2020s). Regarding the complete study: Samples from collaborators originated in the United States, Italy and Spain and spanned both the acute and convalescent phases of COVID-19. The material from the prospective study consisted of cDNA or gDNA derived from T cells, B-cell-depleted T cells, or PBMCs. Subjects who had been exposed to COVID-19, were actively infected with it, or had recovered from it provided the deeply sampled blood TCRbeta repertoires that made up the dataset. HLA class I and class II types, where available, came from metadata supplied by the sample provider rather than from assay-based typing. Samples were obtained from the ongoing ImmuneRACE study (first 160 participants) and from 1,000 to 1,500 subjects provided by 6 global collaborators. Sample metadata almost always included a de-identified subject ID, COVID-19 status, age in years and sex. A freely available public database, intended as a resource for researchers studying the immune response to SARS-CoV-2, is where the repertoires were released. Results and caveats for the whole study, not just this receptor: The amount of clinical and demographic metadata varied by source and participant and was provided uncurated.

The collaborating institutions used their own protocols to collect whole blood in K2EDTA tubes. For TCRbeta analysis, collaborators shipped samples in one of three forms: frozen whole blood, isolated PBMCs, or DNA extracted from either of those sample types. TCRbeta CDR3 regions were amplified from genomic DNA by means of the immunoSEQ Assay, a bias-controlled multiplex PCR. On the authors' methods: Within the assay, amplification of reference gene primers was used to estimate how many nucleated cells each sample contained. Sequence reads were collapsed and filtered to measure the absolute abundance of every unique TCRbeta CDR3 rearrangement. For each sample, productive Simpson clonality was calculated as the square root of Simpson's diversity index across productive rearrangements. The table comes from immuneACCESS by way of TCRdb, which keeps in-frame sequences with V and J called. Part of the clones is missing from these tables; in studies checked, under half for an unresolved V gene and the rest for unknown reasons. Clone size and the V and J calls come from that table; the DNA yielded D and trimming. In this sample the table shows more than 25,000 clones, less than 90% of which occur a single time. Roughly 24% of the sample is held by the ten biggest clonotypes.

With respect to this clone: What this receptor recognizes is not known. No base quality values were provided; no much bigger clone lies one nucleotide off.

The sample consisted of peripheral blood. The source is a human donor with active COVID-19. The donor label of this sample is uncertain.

This receptor carries the CDR3 CASSLVNQGNQPQHF. In nucleotide form, the sequence is TGTGCCAGCAGCTTAGTAAACCAGGGCAATCAGCCCCAGCATTTT. The sequence links TRBV5-6 to TRBJ1-5; confidence is insufficient to name the D gene. Based on the germline V gene, the CDR1 and CDR2 sequences are SGHDT and YYEEEE. There are 15 amino acids in the CDR3, from cysteine to phenylalanine inclusive. Only the CDR3 DNA is retained, 45 bases long and in frame from the first base. V sheds 2 bases and J sheds 2 bases, leaving 11 bases between their ends. With all but the CDR3 taken from the reference TRBV5-6 and TRBJ1-5 genes, the full variable domain is: DAGVTQSPTHLIKTRGQQVTLRCSPKSGHDTVSWYQQALGQGPQFIFQYYEEEERQRGNFPDRFSGHQFPNYSSELNVNALLLGDSALYLCASSLVNQGNQPQHFGDGTRLSIL.